The TCR beta chain described here comes from a study of CD8+ T cells in alopecia areata. Background on the study: Each day, treated patients took oral tofacitinib twice, at 5 to 10 mg per dose. Tofacitinib continued for 6 to 18 months and was then withheld for 6 months. Study-level results: Sequence data from scalp samples additionally include resident alphabeta T cells of normal skin.

RNA, once extracted, was reverse transcribed into cDNA for use as the sequencing template. Using immunoSEQ multiplex PCR, the repertoire was profiled, and TCRdb retains in-frame clones only, with some absent. The sample includes over 150,000 clones, roughly 60% of them seen just once. Comments on this clone: Its target is not known.

This specimen consisted of CD4+ T cells sorted from blood, obtained at week 0. This TCR was sampled from a human donor with alopecia areata.

CDR3 residues: CASTTPGRVGYTF. In nucleotides, the CDR3 is TGTGCCAGCACAACTCCGGGGAGGGTTGGCTACACCTTC. The chain has TRBV28 and TRBJ1-2; D gene ambiguous. In germline, CDR1 is MDHEN, CDR2 SYDVKM. This CDR3 spans 13 amino acids. Trimming removed 7 bases from V and 7 bases from J, with 16 bases in between.